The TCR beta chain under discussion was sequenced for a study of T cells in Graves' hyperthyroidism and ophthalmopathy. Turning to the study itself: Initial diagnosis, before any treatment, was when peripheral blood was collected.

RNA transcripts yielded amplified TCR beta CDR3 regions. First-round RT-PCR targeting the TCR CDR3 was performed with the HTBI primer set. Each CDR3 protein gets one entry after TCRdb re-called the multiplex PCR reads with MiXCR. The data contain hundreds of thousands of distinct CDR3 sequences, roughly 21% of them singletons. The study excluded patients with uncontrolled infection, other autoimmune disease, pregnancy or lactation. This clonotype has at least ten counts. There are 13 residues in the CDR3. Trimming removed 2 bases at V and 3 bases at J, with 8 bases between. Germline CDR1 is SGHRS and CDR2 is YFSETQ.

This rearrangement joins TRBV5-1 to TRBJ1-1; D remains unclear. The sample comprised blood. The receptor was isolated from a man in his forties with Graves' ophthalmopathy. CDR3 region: CASSLERYTEAFF. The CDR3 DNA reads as TGCGCCAGCAGCTTAGAAAGATACACTGAAGCTTTCTTT.